This T cell receptor (beta chain) stems from a study of T-cell memory formation after mild COVID-19. Study context: TCR clusters mostly belonged to single donors.

V shed 0 bases, J shed 3 bases, and the junction held 8 bases outside the gene matches. CDR3 size: 17 residues. Germline assignment: CDR1 SGHRS and CDR2 YFSETQ. Comments on this clonotype: Its antigen is unidentified.

Employing constant-segment primers, 5'RACE generated TCR alpha and TCR beta cDNA libraries bearing sample barcodes and UMIs. TCRdb analysed the 5' RACE reads with MiXCR anew, one entry per CDR3 protein. The table includes approximately 290,000 distinct CDR3 sequences, less than 20% detected once. Study outcomes and limitations: Shrinking CD4+ clones were chiefly CM and EM; CD8+ ones were chiefly EMRA. Clones that contracted from day 15 to 85 had balanced CD4/CD8; later expanders were CD4+ biased.

Sequencing used PBMCs or a T cell subset sorted from them (not recorded which). The rearrangement links TRBV5-1 to TRBJ2-1; 8 bases agree with TRBD2. The TCR was taken from a man aged 18 to 29 who had mild COVID-19 (a few samples of this study predate the infection). Cell type and time point are not known. CDR3 residues: CASSLGSSGTYYNEQFF. In nucleotides, the CDR3 is TGCGCCAGCAGCTTGGGGAGTAGCGGGACCTACTACAATGAGCAGTTCTTC.